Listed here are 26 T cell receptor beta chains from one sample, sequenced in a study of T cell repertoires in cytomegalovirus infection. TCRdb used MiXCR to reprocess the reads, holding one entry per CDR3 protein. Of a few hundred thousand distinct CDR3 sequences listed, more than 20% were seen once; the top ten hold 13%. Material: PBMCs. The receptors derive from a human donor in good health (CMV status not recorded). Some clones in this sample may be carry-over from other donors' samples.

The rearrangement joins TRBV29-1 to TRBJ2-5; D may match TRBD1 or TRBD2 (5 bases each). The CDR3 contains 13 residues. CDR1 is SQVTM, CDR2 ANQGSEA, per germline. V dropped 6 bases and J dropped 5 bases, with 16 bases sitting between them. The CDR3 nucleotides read TGCAGCGTGAAAGGGACGGTCATTGAGACCCAGTACTTC. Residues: CSVKGTVIETQYF.

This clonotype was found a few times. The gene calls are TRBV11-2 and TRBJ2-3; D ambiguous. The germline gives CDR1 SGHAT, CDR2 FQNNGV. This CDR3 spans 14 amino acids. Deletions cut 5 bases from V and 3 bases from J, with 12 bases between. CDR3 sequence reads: CASSLLIGTDTQYF. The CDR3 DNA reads TGTGCCAGCAGCCTACTTATCGGGACAGATACGCAGTATTTT.

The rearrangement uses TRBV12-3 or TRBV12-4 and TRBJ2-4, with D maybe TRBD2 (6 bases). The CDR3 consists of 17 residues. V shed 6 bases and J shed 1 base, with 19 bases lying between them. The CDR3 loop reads CASSHRDFSRAKNIQYF. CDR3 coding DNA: TGTGCCAGCAGCCACCGGGACTTTTCACGGGCCAAAAACATTCAGTACTTC.

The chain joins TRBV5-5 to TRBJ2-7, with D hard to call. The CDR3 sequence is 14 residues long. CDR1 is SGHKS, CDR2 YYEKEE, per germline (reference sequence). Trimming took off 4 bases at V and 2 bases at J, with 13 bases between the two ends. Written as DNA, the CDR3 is TGTGCCAGCAGCCCCTTCGTGGGGACCTACGAGCAGTACTTC. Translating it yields CASSPFVGTYEQYF. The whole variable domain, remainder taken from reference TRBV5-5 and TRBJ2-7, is DAGVTQSPTHLIKTRGQQVTLRCSPISGHKSVSWYQQVLGQGPQFIFQYYEKEERGRGNFPDRFSARQFPNYSSELNVNALLLGDSALYLCASSPFVGTYEQYFGPGTRLTVT.

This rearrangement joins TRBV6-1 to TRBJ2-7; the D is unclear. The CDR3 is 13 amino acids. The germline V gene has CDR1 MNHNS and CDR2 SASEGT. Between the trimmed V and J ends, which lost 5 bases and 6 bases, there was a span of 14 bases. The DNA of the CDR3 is TGTGCCAGCAGTTTTCTCTGGACCCTCGAGCAGTACTTC. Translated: CASSFLWTLEQYF.

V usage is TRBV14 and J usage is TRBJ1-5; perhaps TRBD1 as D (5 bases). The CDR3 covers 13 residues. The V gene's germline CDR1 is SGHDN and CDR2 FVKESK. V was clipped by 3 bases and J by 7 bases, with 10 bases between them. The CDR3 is CASSQGVSQPQHF. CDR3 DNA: TGTGCCAGCAGCCAGGGGGTATCCCAGCCCCAGCATTTT.

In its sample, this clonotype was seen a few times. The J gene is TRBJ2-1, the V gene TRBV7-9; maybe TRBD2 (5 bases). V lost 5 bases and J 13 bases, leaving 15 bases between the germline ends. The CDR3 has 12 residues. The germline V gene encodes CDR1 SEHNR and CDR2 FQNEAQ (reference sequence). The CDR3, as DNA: TGTGCCAGCAGCCGAATTACCGGGGAACAGTTCTTC. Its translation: CASSRITGEQFF.

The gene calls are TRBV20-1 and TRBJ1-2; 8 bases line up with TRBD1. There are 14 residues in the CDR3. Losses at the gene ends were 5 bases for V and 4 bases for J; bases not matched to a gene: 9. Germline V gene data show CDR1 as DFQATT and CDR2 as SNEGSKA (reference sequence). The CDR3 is CSAYYGDRLYGYTF. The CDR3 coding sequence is TGCAGTGCTTACTATGGGGACAGGCTCTATGGCTACACCTTC.

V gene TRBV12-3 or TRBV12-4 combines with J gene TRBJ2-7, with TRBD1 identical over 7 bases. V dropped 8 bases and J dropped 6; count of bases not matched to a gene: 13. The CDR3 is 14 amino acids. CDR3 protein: CASGTGTVLSEQYF. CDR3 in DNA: TGTGCCAGCGGGACCGGGACAGTCCTAAGCGAGCAGTACTTC.

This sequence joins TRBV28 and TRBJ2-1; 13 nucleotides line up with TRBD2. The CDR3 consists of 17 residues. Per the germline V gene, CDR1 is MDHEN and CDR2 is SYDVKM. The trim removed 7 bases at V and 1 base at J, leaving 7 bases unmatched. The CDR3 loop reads CASTKGGLAGSYNEQFF. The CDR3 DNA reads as TGTGCCAGCACCAAAGGGGGACTAGCGGGATCCTACAATGAGCAGTTCTTC.

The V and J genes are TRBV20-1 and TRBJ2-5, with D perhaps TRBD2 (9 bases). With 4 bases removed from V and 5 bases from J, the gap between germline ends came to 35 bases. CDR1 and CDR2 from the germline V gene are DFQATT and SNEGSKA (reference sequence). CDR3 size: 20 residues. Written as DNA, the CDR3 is TGCAGTGCTAAGGGGACAGGAGGCTCTCTTGGCGGGAGGGCCTCGGAGACCCAGTACTTC. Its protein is CSAKGTGGSLGGRASETQYF.

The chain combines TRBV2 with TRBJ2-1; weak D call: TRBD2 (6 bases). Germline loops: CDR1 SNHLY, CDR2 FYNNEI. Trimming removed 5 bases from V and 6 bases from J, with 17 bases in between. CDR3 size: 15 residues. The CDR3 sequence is CASSSFNGRGNEQFF. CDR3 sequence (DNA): TGTGCCAGCAGTAGTTTCAACGGGAGAGGCAATGAGCAGTTCTTC.

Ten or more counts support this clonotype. The CDR3 nucleotides read TGTGCCAGCAGCTTATACGGGACTAGTGATATCGGGGAGCTGTTTTTT. Translated, it gives CASSLYGTSDIGELFF. The V gene is TRBV7-2, the J gene TRBJ2-2; 8 positions match TRBD2. CDR1 and CDR2 from the germline V gene are SGHTA and FQGNSA. Trimming at V came to 2 bases and at J to 7 bases, leaving 9 bases not matched to a gene. This CDR3 is 16 amino acids long.

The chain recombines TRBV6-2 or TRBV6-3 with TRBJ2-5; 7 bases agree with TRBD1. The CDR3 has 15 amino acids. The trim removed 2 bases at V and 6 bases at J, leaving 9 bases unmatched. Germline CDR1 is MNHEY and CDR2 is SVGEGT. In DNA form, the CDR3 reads TGTGCCAGCAGTTACCCTTCGACAGGGTCGCAGACCCAGTACTTC. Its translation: CASSYPSTGSQTQYF.

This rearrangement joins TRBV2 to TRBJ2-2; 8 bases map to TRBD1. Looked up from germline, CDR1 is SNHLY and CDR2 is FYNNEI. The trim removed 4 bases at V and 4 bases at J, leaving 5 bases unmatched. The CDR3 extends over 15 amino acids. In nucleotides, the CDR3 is TGTGCCAGCAGTGTACTTCAGGGGGCCACCGGGGAGCTGTTTTTT. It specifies CASSVLQGATGELFF. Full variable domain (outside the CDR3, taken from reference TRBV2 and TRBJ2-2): EPEVTQTPSHQVTQMGQEVILRCVPISNHLYFYWYRQILGQKVEFLVSFYNNEISEKSEIFDDQFSVERPDGSNFTLKIRSTKLEDSAMYFCASSVLQGATGELFFGEGSRLTVL.

CDR3 residues: CATSRGLAGVPYEQYV. The CDR3 DNA is TGTGCCACCAGCAGAGGACTAGCGGGAGTCCCCTACGAGCAGTACGTC. This sequence joins TRBV15 and TRBJ2-7; 12 positions agree with TRBD2. The CDR3 is 16 residues long. The germline V gene encodes CDR1 LNHNV and CDR2 YYDKDF (reference sequence). The V segment lost 1 base and the J segment 2 bases; nucleotides outside the gene matches: 3.

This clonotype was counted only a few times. CDR3: CASSLQTGQRRNNEQFF. Here the CDR3 DNA reads TGTGCCAGTAGTCTCCAAACGGGACAGAGAAGAAACAATGAGCAGTTCTTC. The chain couples TRBV19 to TRBJ2-1; 7 nucleotides line up with TRBD1. Trimming removed 5 bases from V and 5 bases from J; junction bases left unmatched: 15. Germline CDR1 LNHDA, CDR2 SQIVND (reference sequence). The CDR3 is 17 residues long.

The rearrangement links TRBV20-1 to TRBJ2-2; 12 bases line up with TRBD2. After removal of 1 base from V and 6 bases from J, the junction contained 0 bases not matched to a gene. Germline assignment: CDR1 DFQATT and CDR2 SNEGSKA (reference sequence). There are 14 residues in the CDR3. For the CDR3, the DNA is TGCAGTGCTAGAGCTAGCGGGAGGGCCGGGGAGCTGTTTTTT. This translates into CSARASGRAGELFF.

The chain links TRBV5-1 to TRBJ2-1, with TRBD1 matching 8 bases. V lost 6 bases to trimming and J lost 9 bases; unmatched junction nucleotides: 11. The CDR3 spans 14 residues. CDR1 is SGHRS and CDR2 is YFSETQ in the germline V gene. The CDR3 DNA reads TGCGCCAGCACGGAGTACAGGGGGACCGGTGAGCAGTTCTTC. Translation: CASTEYRGTGEQFF.

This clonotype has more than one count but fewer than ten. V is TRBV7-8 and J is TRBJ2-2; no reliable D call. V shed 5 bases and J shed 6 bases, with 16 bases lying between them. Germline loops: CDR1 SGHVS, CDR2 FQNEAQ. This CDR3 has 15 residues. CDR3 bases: TGTGCCAGCAGCCGCTGGGTAGCACCTCCCGGGGAGCTGTTTTTT. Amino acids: CASSRWVAPPGELFF.

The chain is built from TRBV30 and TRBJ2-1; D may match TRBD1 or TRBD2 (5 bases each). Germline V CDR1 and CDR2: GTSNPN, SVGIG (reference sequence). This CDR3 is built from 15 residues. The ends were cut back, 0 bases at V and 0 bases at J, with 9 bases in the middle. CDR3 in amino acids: CAWSVGEPSYNEQFF. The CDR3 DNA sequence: TGTGCCTGGAGTGTGGGGGAACCCTCCTACAATGAGCAGTTCTTC.

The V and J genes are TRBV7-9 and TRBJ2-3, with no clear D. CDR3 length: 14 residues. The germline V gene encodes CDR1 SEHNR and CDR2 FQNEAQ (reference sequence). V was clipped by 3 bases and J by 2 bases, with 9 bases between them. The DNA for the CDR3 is TGTGCCAGCAGCTTCTTCCCTAACACAGATACGCAGTATTTT. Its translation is CASSFFPNTDTQYF.

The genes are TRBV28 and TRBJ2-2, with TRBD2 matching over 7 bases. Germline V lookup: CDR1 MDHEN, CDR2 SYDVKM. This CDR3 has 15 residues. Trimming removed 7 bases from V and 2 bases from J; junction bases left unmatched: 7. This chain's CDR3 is CASKGSGANTGELFF. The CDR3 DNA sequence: TGTGCCAGCAAAGGCAGCGGGGCAAACACCGGGGAGCTGTTTTTT.

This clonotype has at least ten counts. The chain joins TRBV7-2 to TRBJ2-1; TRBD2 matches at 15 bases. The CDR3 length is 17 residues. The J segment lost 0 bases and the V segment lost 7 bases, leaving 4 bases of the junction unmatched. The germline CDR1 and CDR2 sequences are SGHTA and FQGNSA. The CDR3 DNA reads TGTGCCAGCACCAGGACTAGCGGGGGGGCCTCCTACAATGAGCAGTTCTTC. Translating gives CASTRTSGGASYNEQFF.

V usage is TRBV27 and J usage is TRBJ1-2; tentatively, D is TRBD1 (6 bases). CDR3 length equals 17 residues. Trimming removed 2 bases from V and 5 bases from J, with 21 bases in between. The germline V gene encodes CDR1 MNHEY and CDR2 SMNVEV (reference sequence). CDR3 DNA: TGTGCCAGCAGTTTAGCCTTTTTAGGGGGGCGCATGTATGGCTACACCTTC. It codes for CASSLAFLGGRMYGYTF.

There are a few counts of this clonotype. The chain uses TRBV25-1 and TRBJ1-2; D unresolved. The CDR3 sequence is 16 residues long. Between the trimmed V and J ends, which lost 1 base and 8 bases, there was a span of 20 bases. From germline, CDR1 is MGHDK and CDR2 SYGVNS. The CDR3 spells CASSESAGGSSRGYTF. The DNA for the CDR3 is TGTGCCAGCAGTGAATCAGCGGGCGGATCCTCTCGGGGCTACACCTTC.